The rows below give T cell receptor beta chains drawn from one sample of a study of blood T cell repertoires in COVID-19. TCRdb's table, derived via immunoSEQ multiplex PCR, lists solely in-frame clones and lacks some. The table includes 150,000 to 200,000 clones, 75% to 85% detected once. The specimen was PBMCs or T cells enriched from blood (not recorded which). Source of these receptors: a woman in her fifties or sixties with acute COVID-19. Both conserved end residues are part of each CDR3. A D gene is named only where the DNA matches it firmly. Clone size is shown for a subset of rows, as once, few, many or a class of expanded clone.

-	TRBV12-3/TRBV12-4	-	TRBJ2-5	CASSLWRETQYF	TGTGCCAGCAGTTTGTGGAGGGAGACCCAGTACTTC
TRBD2	TRBV18	-	TRBJ2-3	CASSQEQAGGTDTQYF	TGTGCCAGCTCCCAAGAGCAAGCGGGGGGGACAGATACGCAGTATTTT
TRBD1	TRBV5-5	-	TRBJ2-2	CASRPLQAQGANTGELFF	TGTGCCAGCAGACCGCTTCAGGCACAGGGGGCTAACACCGGGGAGCTGTTTTTT
TRBD2	TRBV7-3	few	TRBJ2-1	CASSPDMAGGPQEQFF	TGTGCCAGCAGCCCAGACATGGCGGGGGGGCCCCAAGAGCAGTTCTTC
-	TRBV7-2	-	TRBJ2-2	CASSIDTGELFF	TGTGCCAGCTCCATTGACACCGGGGAGCTGTTTTTT
-	TRBV28	-	TRBJ2-5	CASSLPSRAETQYF	TGTGCCAGCAGTTTACCATCCAGGGCGGAGACCCAGTACTTC
-	TRBV2	-	TRBJ1-2	CASRDLGGARYGYTF	TGTGCCAGCAGGGACCTTGGCGGGGCCCGCTATGGCTACACCTTC
-	TRBV28	-	TRBJ1-1	CASSFDSMNTEAFF	TGTGCCAGCAGTTTCGACAGCATGAACACTGAAGCTTTCTTT
TRBD1	TRBV18	-	TRBJ1-5	CASSRATGVFGNQPQHF	TGTGCCAGCTCACGCGCGACAGGGGTATTTGGCAATCAGCCCCAGCATTTT
TRBD2	TRBV6-4	few	TRBJ2-2	CASSRLAGNTGELFF	TGTGCCAGCAGCCGACTAGCGGGGAACACCGGGGAGCTGTTTTTT
-	TRBV6-5	once	TRBJ1-1	CASSYPDRTEEAFF	TGTGCCAGCAGTTACCCGGACAGAACGGAAGAAGCTTTCTTT
-	TRBV18	few	TRBJ1-1	CASSPPQVSTEAFF	TGTGCCAGCTCACCACCCCAGGTCAGCACTGAAGCTTTCTTT
TRBD1	TRBV6-2/TRBV6-3	-	TRBJ1-1	CASSRSWDSSEAFF	TGTGCCAGCAGTCGCAGTTGGGACAGTAGTGAAGCTTTCTTT
TRBD1	TRBV6-5	-	TRBJ1-6	CASTTIRDRHSPLHF	TGTGCCAGCACCACGATCCGGGACAGACACTCACCCCTCCACTTT
TRBD1	TRBV4-3	-	TRBJ1-1	CASSLEQGTTEAFF	TGCGCCAGCAGCCTAGAACAGGGGACCACTGAAGCTTTCTTT
-	TRBV4-2	few	TRBJ2-3	CASSRQDGGTDTQYF	TGTGCCAGCAGCCGACAAGACGGGGGCACAGATACGCAGTATTTT
-	TRBV5-4	-	TRBJ1-2	CASSGPRRDYGYTF	TGTGCCAGCAGCGGGCCTCGCAGGGACTATGGCTACACCTTC
TRBD1	TRBV6-5	-	TRBJ1-2	CASSYLGQGGGYTF	TGTGCCAGCAGTTACCTGGGACAGGGTGGAGGCTACACCTTC
-	TRBV27	-	TRBJ2-3	CASSAYLTDTQYF	TGTGCCAGCAGTGCCTACCTCACAGATACGCAGTATTTT
TRBD1	TRBV10-2	-	TRBJ1-1	CASRGQGGMNTEAFF	TGCGCCAGCAGAGGACAGGGAGGCATGAACACTGAAGCTTTCTTT
-	TRBV7-4	once	TRBJ1-3	CASSYTIQVFSGNTIYF	TGTGCCAGCAGTTATACAATACAGGTTTTCTCTGGAAACACCATATATTTT
-	TRBV6-5	-	TRBJ1-5	CASSYESLNQPQHF	TGTGCCAGCAGTTACGAGTCGCTCAATCAGCCCCAGCATTTT
-	TRBV5-1	-	TRBJ1-2	CASSLQGSFYGYTF	TGCGCCAGCAGCTTGCAGGGGAGTTTCTATGGCTACACCTTC
-	TRBV5-4	-	TRBJ2-3	CASSLGGPHTDTQYF	TGTGCCAGCAGCTTGGGGGGGCCACACACAGATACGCAGTATTTT
-	TRBV13	-	TRBJ2-3	CASSLRSRGQQYF	TGTGCCAGCAGCTTAAGGAGCCGGGGACAGCAGTATTTT
TRBD2	TRBV5-1	-	TRBJ2-1	CASSATSGGASYNEQFF	TGCGCCAGCAGCGCTACTAGCGGGGGGGCCTCCTACAATGAGCAGTTCTTC
-	TRBV5-5	-	TRBJ2-5	CASSLAVGAQETQYF	TGTGCCAGCAGCTTGGCGGTAGGGGCACAAGAGACCCAGTACTTC
TRBD1	TRBV30	-	TRBJ2-1	CAWSVTGTGWAEQFF	TGTGCCTGGAGCGTTACCGGGACAGGGTGGGCTGAGCAGTTCTTC
-	TRBV6-5	-	TRBJ1-5	CASIVEGIGNQPQHF	TGTGCCAGCATCGTGGAGGGAATAGGAAATCAGCCCCAGCATTTT
-	TRBV19	-	TRBJ1-5	CASSIPRGQQPQHF	TGTGCCAGTAGTATCCCCCGCGGTCAGCAGCCCCAGCATTTT
-	TRBV7-2	few	TRBJ1-2	CASSPSRGELAGYTF	TGTGCCAGCAGCCCTTCGCGAGGAGAACTTGCTGGCTACACCTTC